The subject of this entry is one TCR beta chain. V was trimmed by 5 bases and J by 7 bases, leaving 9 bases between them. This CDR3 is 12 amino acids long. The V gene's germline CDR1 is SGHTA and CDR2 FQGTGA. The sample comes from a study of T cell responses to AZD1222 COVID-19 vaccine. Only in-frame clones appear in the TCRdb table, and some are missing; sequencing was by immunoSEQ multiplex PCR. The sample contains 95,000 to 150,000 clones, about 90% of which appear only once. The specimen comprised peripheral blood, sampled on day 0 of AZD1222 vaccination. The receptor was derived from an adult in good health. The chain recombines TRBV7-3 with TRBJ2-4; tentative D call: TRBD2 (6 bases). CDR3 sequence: CASSGAGNIQYF. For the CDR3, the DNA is TGTGCCAGCAGCGGTGCGGGGAACATTCAGTACTTC.